The 32 T cell receptor beta chains below all came from one sample that was sequenced in a study of technical replicates of blood from a handful of donors. Sequencing used immunoSEQ multiplex PCR; TCRdb keeps in-frame clones, though not all of them. This sample has about 83,000 clones, with about 91% found just once. Sequenced input: T cells isolated from PBMCs. The receptors shown here come from a human donor in good health.

The rearrangement links TRBV18 to TRBJ2-3, with D possibly matching TRBD2 (5 bases). The V and J ends lost 3 bases and 7 bases respectively, with 8 bases between them. The CDR3 runs 12 residues. CDR1 KGHSH and CDR2 LQKENI come from the germline V gene. The CDR3 is CASSPREYTQYF. The CDR3, as DNA: TGTGCCAGCTCACCGAGGGAGTATACGCAGTATTTT. Full variable domain (missing parts from reference TRBV18 and TRBJ2-3): NAGVMQNPRHLVRRRGQEARLRCSPMKGHSHVYWYRQLPEEGLKFMVYLQKENIIDESGMPKERFSAEFPKEGPSILRIQQVVRGDSAAYFCASSPREYTQYFGPGTRLTVL.

The chain carries TRBV5-5 and TRBJ2-5; 7 nucleotides align to TRBD2. From germline, CDR1 is SGHKS and CDR2 YYEKEE (reference sequence). The CDR3 spans 16 residues. J gave up 1 base and V 2 bases, and 8 bases lay outside the gene matches. CDR3 region: CASSFFAGDSQETQYF. Here the CDR3 DNA reads TGTGCCAGCAGCTTTTTTGCGGGGGATAGCCAAGAGACCCAGTACTTC.

In this sample, this clone turned up once. This chain connects TRBV19 to TRBJ2-1; TRBD2 agrees at 8 bases. The germline gives CDR1 LNHDA, CDR2 SQIVND (reference sequence). V was pared by 3 bases and J by 10 bases, with 11 bases of the junction left unmatched. The CDR3 loop spans 15 amino acids. CDR3 DNA sequence: TGTGCCAGTAGTATCGGGGGGGGTCTTATTAGAGAGCAGTTCTTC. The encoded protein is CASSIGGGLIREQFF.

The V and J genes are TRBV28 and TRBJ2-7; 9 bases line up with TRBD2. The CDR3 has 16 amino acids. Germline assignment: CDR1 MDHEN and CDR2 SYDVKM. The J segment lost 3 bases and the V segment lost 1 base, leaving 7 bases of the junction unmatched. The CDR3 is CASSLSPTSGLYEQYF. In DNA, the CDR3 is TGTGCCAGCAGTTTATCTCCCACTAGCGGGCTCTACGAGCAGTACTTC.

J is TRBJ2-2 and V is TRBV15, with D hard to call. Trimming left V 3 bases short and J 0 bases short, with 11 bases between. CDR1 is LNHNV, CDR2 YYDKDF, per germline (reference sequence). This CDR3 comprises 16 residues. CDR3: CATSRRYGSNTGELFF. The CDR3 coding sequence is TGTGCCACCAGCAGGAGGTACGGGTCGAACACCGGGGAGCTGTTTTTT.

The chain has TRBV7-8 and TRBJ1-1; the D gene is possibly TRBD1 (6 bases). The CDR3 is made up of 18 amino acids. Germline-derived CDR1 and CDR2 are SGHVS and FQNEAQ. The V and J ends lost 0 bases and 0 bases respectively, with 17 bases between them. CDR3 residues: CASSLALAGGHMNTEAFF. The DNA of the CDR3 is TGTGCCAGCAGCTTAGCTCTTGCGGGGGGGCATATGAACACTGAAGCTTTCTTT.

Written as DNA, the CDR3 is TGCGCCAGCAGCACCGGGACAGGGGGCTTTGGCTACACCTTC. Its protein is CASSTGTGGFGYTF. The V gene is TRBV5-1, the J gene TRBJ1-2; 12 nucleotides agree with TRBD1. The V and J ends lost 4 bases and 7 bases, in that order; junction bases with no gene match: 5. Germline V gene sequence: CDR1 SGHRS, CDR2 YFSETQ. CDR3 length equals 14 residues. The entire variable domain, with the rest obtained from reference TRBV5-1 and TRBJ1-2, is as follows: KAGVTQTPRYLIKTRGQQVTLSCSPISGHRSVSWYQQTPGQGLQFLFEYFSETQRNKGNFPGRFSGRQFSNSRSEMNVSTLELGDSALYLCASSTGTGGFGYTFGSGTRLTVV.

The chain links TRBV4-2 to TRBJ2-3; 13 bases are a match to TRBD2. The CDR3 is 17 amino acids. CDR1 is LGHNA and CDR2 is YNFKEQ in the germline V gene. The V gene end was trimmed by 4 bases and the J gene end by 7 bases; junction bases not matched to a gene: 11. The CDR3: CASSPGDTSGGANTQYF. The CDR3 DNA reads as TGTGCCAGCAGCCCCGGGGATACTAGCGGGGGGGCCAATACGCAGTATTTT.

This rearrangement joins TRBV30 to TRBJ1-2; D gene ambiguous. Between the trimmed V and J ends, which lost 7 bases and 7 bases, there was a span of 22 bases. This CDR3 region has 14 residues. Germline-derived CDR1 and CDR2 are GTSNPN and SVGIG (reference sequence). CDR3 loop: CASPMHVARGGYTF. The CDR3 DNA follows: TGTGCCTCCCCAATGCATGTGGCACGAGGTGGCTACACCTTC.

This chain uses TRBV10-3 with TRBJ2-3, with 9 bases aligning to TRBD1. After removal of 5 bases from V and 4 bases from J, the junction contained 13 bases not matched to a gene. This CDR3 spans 17 amino acids. The germline gives CDR1 ENHRY, CDR2 SYGVKD. CDR3 residues: CAISLQGALDYPDTQYF. The CDR3, as DNA: TGTGCCATCAGTTTACAGGGGGCGCTTGATTATCCAGATACGCAGTATTTT.

The chain has TRBV7-8 and TRBJ2-1; 10 bases fit TRBD2. The CDR3 runs 14 residues. Germline trimming cut 6 bases from V and 6 bases from J; bases unmatched to any gene: 5. Looked up from germline, CDR1 is SGHVS and CDR2 is FQNEAQ. The CDR3 nucleotides read TGTGCCAGCAGTTCTAGCGGGAGCTTCAATGAGCAGTTCTTC. Translation: CASSSSGSFNEQFF.

The genes are TRBV6-6 and TRBJ1-2, with a tentative D call TRBD1 (6 bases). With 8 bases removed from V and 10 bases from J, the gap between germline ends came to 14 bases. Germline loops: CDR1 MNHNY, CDR2 SVGAGI (reference sequence). The CDR3 contains 11 residues. For the CDR3, the DNA is TGTGCCAGCCACAGGGAAGGAGTCTACACCTTC. It codes for CASHREGVYTF.

V gene TRBV10-1 combines with J gene TRBJ1-5, with D unresolved. The germline V gene encodes CDR1 WNHNN and CDR2 SYGVQD (reference sequence). This CDR3 is 13 amino acids long. V lost 3 bases to trimming and J lost 5 bases, with 8 bases between them. This chain's CDR3 is CASSESRDQPQHF. The CDR3 DNA sequence: TGCGCCAGCAGTGAATCGAGAGATCAGCCCCAGCATTTT.

The chain uses TRBV10-1 and TRBJ2-1; 10 positions match TRBD2. The CDR3 loop spans 16 amino acids. Germline V gives CDR1 WNHNN, CDR2 SYGVQD (reference sequence). Germline trimming cut 3 bases from V and 1 base from J; bases unmatched to any gene: 3. As DNA, the CDR3 is TGCGCCAGCAGTGACCTAGCGGGAGTGTCCTACAATGAGCAGTTCTTC. Translation gives CASSDLAGVSYNEQFF.

The chain combines TRBV27 with TRBJ1-1; D uncertain. Germline V CDR1 and CDR2: MNHEY, SMNVEV (reference sequence). The CDR3 has 14 amino acids. Trimming left V 0 bases short and J 1 base short, with 6 bases between. CDR3 bases: TGTGCCAGCAGTTTATCAGCGGGGAACACTGAAGCTTTCTTT. Encoded protein: CASSLSAGNTEAFF.

This clone was counted between two and nine times. This rearrangement joins TRBV10-3 to TRBJ1-2; 9 bases match TRBD1. Germline trimming cut 6 bases from V and 6 bases from J; bases unmatched to any gene: 8. Germline V lookup: CDR1 ENHRY, CDR2 SYGVKD. CDR3 length: 14 residues. The CDR3 is CAISGTGSEDGYTF. The DNA of the CDR3 is TGTGCCATCAGCGGGACAGGGAGTGAAGATGGCTACACCTTC.

V usage is TRBV7-6 and J usage is TRBJ2-3; TRBD1 is a possible D gene (6 bases). The CDR3 consists of 18 residues. Trimming took 2 bases from V and 2 from J, leaving 20 bases between them. Germline CDR1 and CDR2: SGHVS and FNYEAQ. The CDR3 protein is CASSLTSRTVLNTDTQYF. The CDR3 DNA reads as TGTGCCAGCAGCTTAACTAGTAGGACAGTACTAAACACAGATACGCAGTATTTT.

The chain has TRBV7-6 and TRBJ2-7; maybe TRBD1 (5 bases). The CDR3 runs 15 residues. Germline loops: CDR1 SGHVS, CDR2 FNYEAQ. V gave up 2 bases and J gave up 5 bases, with 16 bases separating them. DNA for the CDR3: TGTGCCAGCAGCTTATTGCAGGGATCAGGGAACGAGCAGTACTTC. This gives the protein CASSLLQGSGNEQYF.

The rearrangement links TRBV4-1 to TRBJ2-1, with a tentative D call TRBD2 (5 bases). The V end was cut by 5 bases, the J end by 8 bases, with 13 bases between. Germline CDR1 MGHRA, CDR2 YSYEKL. The CDR3 extends over 13 amino acids. CDR3 coding DNA: TGCGCCAGCAGCAAAACTAGAGTCGATGAGCAGTTCTTC. Its protein is CASSKTRVDEQFF.

The chain links TRBV11-2 to TRBJ2-7; D is possibly TRBD2 (7 bases). The CDR3 runs 16 residues. V was trimmed by 1 base and J by 3 bases, leaving 16 bases between them. Germline values: CDR1 SGHAT, CDR2 FQNNGV. CDR3 protein: CASSLGLGGARYEQYF. The CDR3, as DNA: TGTGCCAGCAGCTTAGGCCTAGGGGGGGCCCGCTACGAGCAGTACTTC.

The chain links TRBV6-5 to TRBJ1-1; D remains ambiguous. Germline CDR1 is MNHEY and CDR2 is SVGAGI. The V end lost 2 bases, the J end lost 7 bases, and 11 bases lay between the germline ends. The CDR3 is made up of 13 amino acids. The CDR3, as DNA: TGTGCCAGCAGTTACCAGGCCGGCGATGAAGCTTTCTTT. Protein product: CASSYQAGDEAFF.

This rearrangement joins TRBV2 to TRBJ1-5, with D possibly matching TRBD1 (5 bases). Germline loops: CDR1 SNHLY, CDR2 FYNNEI. Trimming took 5 bases from V and 5 from J, leaving 10 bases between them. The CDR3 sequence is 13 residues long. CDR3 sequence (DNA): TGTGCCAGCAGTAAAGACAGAGATCAGCCCCAGCATTTT. This sequence encodes CASSKDRDQPQHF.

The gene calls are TRBV5-6 and TRBJ1-5; D remains unclear. V shed 0 bases and J shed 7 bases, with 11 bases lying between them. This CDR3 spans 14 amino acids. Germline lookup yields CDR1 SGHDT and CDR2 YYEEEE. Written as DNA, the CDR3 is TGTGCCAGCAGCTTGGGGGAGTTAGGCCAGCCCCAGCATTTT. Its protein is CASSLGELGQPQHF.

The V gene is TRBV4-1, the J gene TRBJ2-5, with D unclear. CDR1 is MGHRA, CDR2 YSYEKL, per germline. The CDR3 length is 15 residues. V was pared by 3 bases and J by 6 bases, with 17 bases between. CDR3 region: CASSHPGSTVKTQYF. The CDR3 DNA reads as TGCGCCAGCAGCCATCCGGGTTCCACCGTAAAGACCCAGTACTTC.

J is TRBJ1-2 and V is TRBV10-2; D is unclear. This CDR3 contains 16 residues. The V gene lost 0 bases and the J gene lost 4 bases, with 15 bases spanning the gap. Germline V gene sequence: CDR1 WSHSY, CDR2 SAAADI. CDR3 sequence reads: CASSESGLAGVYGYTF. Here the CDR3 DNA reads TGCGCCAGCAGTGAGTCGGGTCTGGCAGGTGTCTATGGCTACACCTTC.

This clone showed up just a few times. The chain combines TRBV11-2 with TRBJ1-1, with D hard to call. Germline V gene lookup returns CDR1 SGHAT and CDR2 FQNNGV. The germline V and J ends were trimmed by 5 bases and 0 bases, with 25 bases remaining between them. This CDR3 is 19 amino acids long. The chain's CDR3 is CASSRHQVASGKMNTEAFF. Here the CDR3 DNA reads TGTGCCAGCAGCCGACATCAGGTAGCGTCGGGCAAGATGAACACTGAAGCTTTCTTT.

The chain is built from TRBV5-4 and TRBJ2-2; 7 nucleotides agree with TRBD2. CDR1 is SGHNT and CDR2 is YYREEE in the germline V gene (reference sequence). The CDR3 consists of 15 residues. Trimming removed 4 bases from V and 1 base from J; junction bases left unmatched: 4. Written as DNA, the CDR3 is TGTGCCAGCAGCCAGGCTAGCGGGAACACCGGGGAGCTGTTTTTT. This translates into CASSQASGNTGELFF.

The chain uses TRBV11-2 and TRBJ2-7; D not certain. Trimming removed 0 bases from V and 4 bases from J, with 10 bases in between. In germline, CDR1 is SGHAT, CDR2 FQNNGV. The CDR3 has 14 residues. CDR3 sequence reads: CASSLDLASYEQYF. In DNA form, the CDR3 reads TGTGCCAGCAGCTTAGATCTGGCATCATACGAGCAGTACTTC.

The CDR3 DNA reads TGTGCCAGCAGCCACCGTTTCGTGCGGCGCGAGAACAATGAGCAGTTCTTC. This translates into CASSHRFVRRENNEQFF. The J gene is TRBJ2-1, the V gene TRBV14; D not resolved. The CDR3 totals 17 residues. V shed 3 bases and J shed 5 bases, with 20 bases lying between them. Germline CDR1 and CDR2: SGHDN and FVKESK. Full variable domain (remainder filled in from reference TRBV14 and TRBJ2-1): EAGVTQFPSHSVIEKGQTVTLRCDPISGHDNLYWYRRVMGKEIKFLLHFVKESKQDESGMPNNRFLAERTGGTYSTLKVQPAELEDSGVYFCASSHRFVRRENNEQFFGPGTRLTVL.

V gene TRBV7-2 combines with J gene TRBJ2-7; TRBD2 is a possible D gene (5 bases). The CDR3 totals 17 residues. Per germline, CDR1 SGHTA and CDR2 FQGNSA. The V end lost 5 bases, the J end lost 0 bases, and 20 bases lay between the germline ends. The CDR3 region is CASSPRTLGSGSYEQYF. The CDR3, as DNA: TGTGCCAGCAGCCCCCGCACACTAGGTTCGGGCTCCTACGAGCAGTACTTC.

The sample holds a few counts of this clone. This chain uses TRBV20-1 with TRBJ1-2; a weak D match, TRBD1 (6 bases). V lost 3 bases, J lost 5 bases, and 7 bases lay in between. This CDR3 is 11 amino acids long. The germline V gene encodes CDR1 DFQATT and CDR2 SNEGSKA (reference sequence). The CDR3 spells CSASGTYGYTF. The CDR3 DNA reads TGCAGTGCTAGCGGGACATATGGCTACACCTTC.

This sequence joins TRBV6-1 and TRBJ1-2; 9 bases map to TRBD1. CDR3 length equals 14 residues. With V trimmed by 6 bases and J by 5 bases, 7 bases remained unmatched. Germline V CDR1 and CDR2: MNHNS, SASEGT. The CDR3 DNA is TGTGCCAGCAGCGAGGACAGGGGACCGTATGGCTACACCTTC. This gives the protein CASSEDRGPYGYTF.